This record looks at one T cell receptor (beta chain) sequence and its context. What it binds is unknown. Between the trimmed V and J ends, which lost 5 bases and 3 bases, there was a span of 13 bases. Germline V lookup: CDR1 SEHNR, CDR2 FQNEAQ (reference sequence). This CDR3 spans 14 amino acids. The data stem from a study of cytomegalovirus exposure and HLA in healthy donors. Study outcomes and limitations: Highly shared sequence variants in one cluster were likely a sequencing artifact. HLA alleles were associated with roughly 15,000 TCR beta sequences in a later analysis at 0.05 false discovery rate.

60 Vbeta and 13 Jbeta primers were used in PCR. The authors' processing: Per a later analysis, the number of unique TCR beta chains was some 80 million, of which roughly 11 million were shared. Here immunoSEQ multiplex PCR was the method, and the copy in TCRdb shows in-frame clones only, minus some. D and trimming were read from the DNA, whereas the V and J calls and clone size are those reported in that table. The sample has about 130,000 clones; around 81% are singletons. The TCR comes from a man aged 18 to 30 in good health and CMV-seronegative. The chain joins TRBV7-9 to TRBJ1-1; D is unresolved. The specimen sequenced was PBMCs. DNA for the CDR3: TGTGCCAGCAGCCAGCGGACGTCGGACACTGAAGCTTTCTTT. Translation gives CASSQRTSDTEAFF.